Reported below is one T cell receptor (beta chain). Its binding antigen is unknown. Within one base of it there is no much larger clone, and no base qualities were kept. Transplants used related donors with nonmyeloablative bone marrow transplantation; mixed chimerism was transient in the human trials. Thawed PBMCs were FACS-sorted into unstimulated Tregs (CD4+CD25+CD127-), CD4+ non-Tregs (CD4+CD25-), CD4 cells and CD8 cells. 4 combined kidney and bone marrow transplant recipients from the ITN036ST trial were included as patients, and samples were available only from these trial subjects. Healthy control blood was processed to PBMCs by Ficoll density gradient and cryopreserved, and patient PBMCs were collected before and after transplant. This specimen belongs to a study of Tregs in tolerant kidney transplant recipients (dated 2019 in TCRdb). Background for the entire study: The study used TCRbeta sequencing to identify donor-specific regulatory T cells before combined kidney and bone marrow transplantation, then tracked those cells after transplant. Paper-wide results and their limitations: Donor-specific Treg expansion was found to exceed global Treg expansion in tolerant patients, suggesting antigen-driven rather than nonspecific expansion. Expanding Tregs with activated donor B cells appeared to identify the most biologically relevant and donor-specific TCRbeta repertoire. PCR primers changed over time for some patients, so nucleotide-level comparison across those patients' samples was not possible. Biological reproducibility was not examined directly, but technical replication error appeared to be minimal. Because the study included only a small number of patients, the results must be confirmed in larger populations and under other immunosuppression protocols.

For TCRbeta CDR3 sequencing, genomic DNA from the sorted cells was extracted using the QIAGEN DNeasy Blood and Tissue Kit. Through immunoSEQ, high-throughput TCRbeta CDR3 sequencing was done commercially, including PCR amplification with internal controls and bias correction. Per the authors' processing: Unique productive TCRbeta sequences were defined by CDR3 nucleotide sequence when primers matched and otherwise by CDR3 amino acid sequence together with Vbeta and Jbeta genes. To correct sorting error, sequences shared between sorted populations at a frequency ratio of 2:1 or less were removed; the rest were assigned to the higher population. A sequence was defined as donor-reactive if the sequence was expanded at least 5-fold in CFSE-low cells compared with unstimulated cells and had a frequency of at least 0.01% in CFSE-low cells. Jensen-Shannon divergence calculated on the top 100 TCRbeta sequences ranked by frequency was used to measure repertoire divergence. For samples with multiple sequencing runs, sorting error was corrected in each run separately before the runs were combined. TCRdb obtained this table from immuneACCESS and retained in-frame rearrangements with V and J assigned. These tables miss some clones; where compared with another copy, unresolved V genes account for less than half of the shortfall, and the remainder is unexplained. That table gives V, J and clone size, and the DNA gave D and trimming. Here the sample has roughly 50,000 clones; around nine tenths occur a single time. The biggest ten clones account for roughly a sixth of the sample.

The sample in question was CD8+ T cells from blood (PBMCs), obtained 12 months after the transplant. The clonotype was recovered from a human patient who received a combined kidney and bone marrow transplant. After a transplant, certain T cells may trace back to the graft donor.

The sequenced DNA: TGTGCCAGCAGCTTAGTGGCCAGGGACTCCTACAATGAGCAGTTCTTC. This translates into CASSLVARDSYNEQFF. The V and J genes are TRBV7-9 and TRBJ2-1, with TRBD1 as a weak D call on 5 bases. V loses 1 base of germline sequence and J loses 0 bases, and the interval between the two ends is 10 bases. Counted from cysteine to phenylalanine, this CDR3 has 16 amino acids. Of all the DNA, just the CDR3 is kept, 48 bases in frame from base 1. For CDR1 and CDR2, the germline V gene (reference sequence) lists SEHNR and FQNEAQ.